The next 26 T cell receptor beta chains were all read from a single sample in a study of cytomegalovirus exposure and HLA in healthy donors. In the PCR, 60 Vbeta and 13 Jbeta primers were used. The data were produced by immunoSEQ multiplex PCR, yet TCRdb's version contains in-frame clones alone and is incomplete. The repertoire consists of some 170,000 clones, with around 81% occurring once and the leading ten covering 4.9%. The sequenced sample was PBMCs. These TCRs come from a woman between 18 and 29 years old in good health and CMV-seropositive.

The rearrangement joins TRBV6-5 to TRBJ2-2, with a tentative D call TRBD2 (6 bases). Trimming removed 10 bases from V and 3 bases from J, with 9 bases in between. Germline V lookup: CDR1 MNHEY, CDR2 SVGAGI. The CDR3 consists of 12 residues. As DNA, the CDR3 is TGTGCCACCGGCGGGGACACCGGGGAGCTGTTTTTT. Protein product: CATGGDTGELFF.

The rearrangement joins TRBV5-6 to TRBJ1-1, with D possibly being TRBD1 (5 bases). Between the trimmed V and J ends, which lost 3 bases and 8 bases, there was a span of 14 bases. CDR1 is SGHDT, CDR2 YYEEEE, per germline. The CDR3 runs to 13 residues. DNA for the CDR3: TGTGCCAGCAGCTGGGGCGACAGCCTAGAAGCTTTCTTT. Protein sequence: CASSWGDSLEAFF.

The rearrangement uses TRBV18 and TRBJ2-6, with TRBD1 as a possible D gene (6 bases). Per the germline V gene, CDR1 is KGHSH and CDR2 is LQKENI. V was clipped by 6 bases and J by 0 bases, with 12 bases between them. The CDR3 runs to 16 residues. The CDR3 nucleotides are TGTGCCAGCTCTCTCAGAGGGGGCTCTGGGGCCAACGTCCTGACTTTC. Translated, it gives CASSLRGGSGANVLTF.

This rearrangement joins TRBV9 to TRBJ1-6, with D possibly TRBD1 on 6 matching bases. Germline CDR1 and CDR2: SGDLS and YYNGEE. V was pared by 3 bases and J by 5 bases, with 18 bases between. The CDR3 consists of 17 residues. Written as DNA, the CDR3 is TGTGCCAGCAGCGCGCCCCGTGGGGGCAGCCATAATTCACCCCTCCACTTT. Its protein product is CASSAPRGGSHNSPLHF.

The chain employs TRBV27 and TRBJ2-7; the match to TRBD2 covers 13 bases. Germline CDR1 and CDR2: MNHEY and SMNVEV (reference sequence). Unmatched junction bases numbered 12, after V lost 4 bases and J lost 12 bases. This CDR3 is 15 amino acids long. CDR3: CASSSDGVWTSGGYF. The CDR3 DNA sequence: TGTGCCAGCAGTTCAGACGGCGTTTGGACTAGCGGGGGGTACTTC.

The chain recombines TRBV7-2 with TRBJ2-3; weak D call: TRBD2 (6 bases). The V end was cut by 1 base, the J end by 2 bases, with 7 bases between. CDR1 is SGHTA, CDR2 FQGNSA, per germline. The CDR3 contains 14 residues. Written as DNA, the CDR3 is TGTGCCAGCAGCTTAGAGGGACTCACAGATACGCAGTATTTT. This codes for CASSLEGLTDTQYF.

The CDR3 nucleotides are TGTGCCAGCAGCCAAATAGCGGGGGCTAATGAGCAGTTCTTC. Translating it yields CASSQIAGANEQFF. The genes are TRBV5-4 and TRBJ2-1, with 9 nucleotides matching TRBD2. J was trimmed by 7 bases and V by 4 bases; bases with no gene match: 6. Germline V lookup: CDR1 SGHNT, CDR2 YYREEE (reference sequence). The CDR3 contains 14 residues.

The chain is built from TRBV27 and TRBJ1-2, with D hard to call. The V and J ends lost 6 bases and 2 bases respectively, with 7 bases between them. The CDR3 extends over 12 amino acids. The germline V gene has CDR1 MNHEY and CDR2 SMNVEV (reference sequence). The CDR3 here is CASSGRNYGYTF. The CDR3 nucleotides are TGTGCCAGCAGCGGGAGAAACTATGGCTACACCTTC.

The chain employs TRBV5-6 and TRBJ1-3; D gene unclear. Germline V gene data show CDR1 as SGHDT and CDR2 as YYEEEE. The CDR3 is 17 amino acids. Trimming shortened V by 0 bases and J by 0 bases, and 13 bases separated the two germline ends. As DNA, the CDR3 is TGTGCCAGCAGCTTGGGGTTTGGCGGGGACTCTGGAAACACCATATATTTT. It yields the protein CASSLGFGGDSGNTIYF.

This rearrangement joins TRBV28 to TRBJ2-4; 8 bases are a match to TRBD2. V lost 5 bases and J lost 3; bases outside the gene matches: 9. This CDR3 is 16 amino acids long. The germline V gene has CDR1 MDHEN and CDR2 SYDVKM. CDR3 amino acids: CASSLLREGGKNIQYF. CDR3 DNA sequence: TGTGCCAGCAGTCTCCTCCGGGAGGGCGGCAAAAACATTCAGTACTTC.

The CDR3 bases are TGTGCCAGCAGTTCCGTGACAGGGGTGACTGAAGCTTTCTTT. Residues: CASSSVTGVTEAFF. The chain couples TRBV28 to TRBJ1-1; 8 bases line up with TRBD1. Looked up from germline, CDR1 is MDHEN and CDR2 is SYDVKM. This CDR3 spans 14 amino acids. The ends lost 4 bases at V and 5 bases at J; junction bases unmatched: 6.

The rearrangement uses TRBV9 and TRBJ2-6; 12 bases match TRBD2. The germline gives CDR1 SGDLS, CDR2 YYNGEE. The CDR3 has 19 amino acids. The V segment lost 2 bases and the J segment 0 bases; nucleotides outside the gene matches: 6. In nucleotides, the CDR3 is TGTGCCAGCAGCGTCGGACTAGCGGGGTTAAGCTCTGGGGCCAACGTCCTGACTTTC. Translation gives CASSVGLAGLSSGANVLTF.

The chain has TRBV18 and TRBJ1-1; D gene unclear. The CDR3 has 13 amino acids. Germline V gene lookup returns CDR1 KGHSH and CDR2 LQKENI. V dropped 6 bases and J dropped 0 bases, with 8 bases sitting between them. The DNA of the CDR3 is TGTGCCAGCTCCCCGAACTTGAACACTGAAGCTTTCTTT. Its protein product is CASSPNLNTEAFF. Full variable domain (rest looked up from reference TRBV18 and TRBJ1-1): NAGVMQNPRHLVRRRGQEARLRCSPMKGHSHVYWYRQLPEEGLKFMVYLQKENIIDESGMPKERFSAEFPKEGPSILRIQQVVRGDSAAYFCASSPNLNTEAFFGQGTRLTVV.

The chain links TRBV10-3 to TRBJ1-6; TRBD1 might be the D (5 bases). Germline V CDR1 and CDR2: ENHRY, SYGVKD. Trimming stripped 10 bases from V and 9 bases from J, with 13 bases between. CDR3 size: 12 residues. The CDR3 sequence is CASGTAGSPLHF. The DNA for the CDR3 is TGTGCCAGCGGGACCGCTGGTTCACCCCTCCACTTT.

This clone was observed once. Because the CDR3 is missing its conserved closing phenylalanine or tryptophan, this is likely a read error. The J gene is TRBJ2-7, the V gene TRBV2; tentatively, D is TRBD2 (5 bases). Trimming removed 7 bases from V and 2 bases from J, with 12 bases in between. This CDR3 has 13 residues. Germline V gives CDR1 SNHLY, CDR2 FYNNEI. The CDR3: CASTLAGPYEQYL. DNA for the CDR3: TGTGCCAGCACCCTGGCGGGTCCCTACGAGCAGTACCTC.

This clone was counted a single time. Germline and junction disagree at one end, which may indicate a read error. The V call is TRBV2, the J call TRBJ2-7; unclear D gene. In germline, CDR1 is SNHLY, CDR2 FYNNEI. The CDR3 loop spans 11 amino acids. CDR3 loop: CAGRQTYEQYF. CDR3 DNA sequence: TGTGCCGGCAGACAAACCTACGAGCAGTACTTC.

The chain uses TRBV13 and TRBJ2-7; 7 bases are a match to TRBD1. CDR1 and CDR2 from the germline V gene are PRHDT and FYEKMQ (reference sequence). The CDR3 length is 14 residues. Trimming removed 5 bases from V and 0 bases from J; junction bases left unmatched: 4. Here the CDR3 reads CASSARDSSYEQYF. CDR3 sequence (DNA): TGTGCCAGCAGCGCCCGGGACAGCTCCTACGAGCAGTACTTC.

J is TRBJ1-4 and V is TRBV7-9, with D uncertain. Germline CDR1 is SEHNR and CDR2 is FQNEAQ (reference sequence). The V gene lost 4 bases and the J gene lost 7 bases, with 16 bases spanning the gap. The CDR3 is made up of 15 amino acids. The CDR3, as DNA: TGTGCCAGCAGCTCATACAGATTAGCGGGTGAAAAACTGTTTTTT. The encoded protein is CASSSYRLAGEKLFF.

The genes are TRBV19 and TRBJ2-7; 7 bases align to TRBD1. The CDR3 covers 16 residues. Germline V lookup: CDR1 LNHDA, CDR2 SQIVND (reference sequence). Trimming cost V 1 base and J 7 bases; bases outside gene matches: 13. The CDR3: CASSIGGTVGVREQYF. CDR3 in DNA: TGTGCCAGTAGTATAGGAGGGACAGTCGGTGTCAGGGAGCAGTACTTC.

The rearrangement uses TRBV7-2 and TRBJ2-1, with D unresolved. Trimming cost V 4 bases and J 7 bases, with 11 bases left between them. Germline CDR1 and CDR2: SGHTA and FQGNSA. This CDR3 has 13 residues. The CDR3 DNA follows: TGTGCCAGCAGCTGGATCGAGGTAAATGAGCAGTTCTTC. This translates into CASSWIEVNEQFF.

This chain uses TRBV12-5 with TRBJ2-7, with 8 bases matching TRBD1. J gave up 6 bases and V 1 base, and 2 bases lay outside the gene matches. Germline assignment: CDR1 LGHNT and CDR2 FRNRAP. This CDR3 is built from 13 residues. In DNA form, the CDR3 reads TGTGCTAGTGGTTTGGACACAGGGGGCGAGCAGTACTTC. It yields the protein CASGLDTGGEQYF. Combining the CDR3 with reference TRBV12-5 and TRBJ2-7 gives the whole variable domain DARVTQTPRHKVTEMGQEVTMRCQPILGHNTVFWYRQTMMQGLELLAYFRNRAPLDDSGMPKDRFSAEMPDATLATLKIQPSEPRDSAVYFCASGLDTGGEQYFGPGTRLTVT.

V and J are TRBV6-1 and TRBJ1-6; 9 nucleotides match TRBD1. From germline, CDR1 is MNHNS and CDR2 SASEGT. This CDR3 contains 15 residues. The V gene end was trimmed by 7 bases and the J gene end by 10 bases; junction bases not matched to a gene: 11. CDR3 sequence reads: CASNTEDRGGSPLHF. The CDR3 DNA follows: TGTGCCAGCAATACAGAGGACAGGGGAGGGTCACCCCTCCACTTT.

This clone was recorded a few times. V gene TRBV30 combines with J gene TRBJ2-7; 10 nucleotides line up with TRBD1. CDR1 and CDR2 (germline): GTSNPN, SVGIG (reference sequence). This CDR3 contains 14 residues. V was pared by 4 bases and J by 2 bases, with 5 bases of the junction left unmatched. The CDR3 nucleotides read TGTGCCTGGAATACCGGGACAGGGGCCTACGAGCAGTACTTC. As protein: CAWNTGTGAYEQYF.

The V call is TRBV15, the J call TRBJ2-3, with 9 bases that match TRBD1. CDR1 is LNHNV and CDR2 is YYDKDF in the germline V gene (reference sequence). This CDR3 has 15 residues. Trimming took 5 bases from V and 0 from J; bases not matched to a gene: 3. The CDR3 protein is CATSGDRESTDTQYF. The CDR3 DNA sequence: TGTGCCACCAGCGGGGACAGGGAGAGCACAGATACGCAGTATTTT.

The chain recombines TRBV4-3 with TRBJ2-5; 9 bases line up with TRBD2. J gave up 1 base and V 0 bases, and 9 bases lay outside the gene matches. This CDR3 is 18 amino acids long. Germline V gene lookup returns CDR1 LGHNA and CDR2 YSLEER. The CDR3 is CASSQESRGGAFQETQYF. The CDR3 DNA reads TGCGCCAGCAGCCAAGAATCGCGCGGGGGGGCCTTCCAAGAGACCCAGTACTTC.

This sequence joins TRBV5-6 and TRBJ2-1; 9 nucleotides agree with TRBD2. Germline V lookup: CDR1 SGHDT, CDR2 YYEEEE. This CDR3 contains 16 residues. The ends lost 0 bases at V and 2 bases at J; junction bases unmatched: 3. CDR3 nucleotide sequence: TGTGCCAGCAGCTTGGCGCTAGCGGGGCCCTACAATGAGCAGTTCTTC. Its protein is CASSLALAGPYNEQFF.